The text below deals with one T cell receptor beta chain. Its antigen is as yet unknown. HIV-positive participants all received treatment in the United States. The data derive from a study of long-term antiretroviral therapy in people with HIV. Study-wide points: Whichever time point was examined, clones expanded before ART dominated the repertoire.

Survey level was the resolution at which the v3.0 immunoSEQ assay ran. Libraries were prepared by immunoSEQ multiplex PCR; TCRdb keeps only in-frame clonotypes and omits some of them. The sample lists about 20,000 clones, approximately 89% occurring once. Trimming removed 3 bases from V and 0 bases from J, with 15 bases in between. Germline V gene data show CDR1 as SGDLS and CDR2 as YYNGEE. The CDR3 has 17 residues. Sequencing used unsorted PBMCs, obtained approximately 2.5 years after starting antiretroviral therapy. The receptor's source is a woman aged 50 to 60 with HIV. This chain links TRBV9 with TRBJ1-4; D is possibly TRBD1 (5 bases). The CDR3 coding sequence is TGTGCCAGCAGCGGAAGACAGTCGTCGTCAACTAATGAAAAACTGTTTTTT. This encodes CASSGRQSSSTNEKLFF.